The clone carrying this T cell receptor (beta chain) was recorded at least ten times. What it binds is unknown. CDR3 regions were amplified by Arm-PCR using iRepertoire HTBI primers to build TCR beta libraries. One entry per CDR3 protein, called by TCRdb with MiXCR from the multiplex PCR reads. Of about 470,000 distinct CDR3 sequences listed, around 15% are singletons. This sample was included in a study of regulatory T cells in long-lasting Graves disease. As to time point: newly diagnosed GD, antithyroid drugs for less than 3 months. Extracted PBMC RNA gave rise to the TCR library. Investigators report Graves' disease was diagnosed under American Thyroid Association guidelines. Whole-study findings and limits: New patients shared 966 public clonotypes, and persistent patients shared more, with fewer than 3,500.

The CDR3 spans 12 residues. V was trimmed by 2 bases and J by 9 bases, leaving 8 bases between them. CDR1 SGHTA and CDR2 FQGTGA come from the germline V gene. This same sample was also part of a study on T cells in Graves' hyperthyroidism and ophthalmopathy. Turning to that study: Graves' hyperthyroidism was deemed stable given no ophthalmopathy progression within 18 months. Blood also showed most of the thyroid clonotypes that were expanded above 0.001.

The source material was peripheral blood mononuclear cells (PBMCs), sampled at new diagnosis, from a patient treated with antithyroid drugs. The receptor comes from a man aged 40-50 years with Graves disease. The chain couples TRBV7-3 to TRBJ2-1; tentatively, D is TRBD2 (5 bases). Written as DNA, the CDR3 is TGTGCCAGCAGCTTACGGGATCGTGAGCAGTTCTTC. Its protein is CASSLRDREQFF.